This is a list of T cell receptor beta chains from one sample in a study of T cells in Graves' hyperthyroidism and ophthalmopathy. TCRdb processed the multiplex PCR reads anew with MiXCR; each CDR3 protein has one entry. The data hold 450,000 to 500,000 distinct CDR3 sequences, with 20% to 25% observed a single time. Input material: blood. The receptors derive from a woman aged 70-85 years with Graves' ophthalmopathy. Both conserved end residues are part of each CDR3. The D gene is left open where the match is weak. Clone sizes are given selectively: once, few, many, or a class where the clone is expanded.

CASSLGRGREQYF | TGTGCCAGCAGTTTGGGCAGGGGGCGCGAGCAGTACTTC | many | TRBD1 | TRBJ2-7 | TRBV5-6
CATSGDYANTGELFF | TGTGCCACCAGCGGGGACTATGCGAACACCGGGGAGCTGTTTTTT | - | TRBD2 | TRBJ2-2 | TRBV15
CSAPGQGYEQYF | TGCAGTGCTCCGGGACAGGGCTACGAGCAGTACTTC | - | TRBD1 | TRBJ2-7 | TRBV20-1
CASSFDMGTQYF | TGTGCCAGCAGCTTCGACATGGGTACGCAGTATTTT | - | - | TRBJ2-3 | TRBV7-9
CSVEGLHSGSSYEQYF | TGCAGCGTTGAAGGGCTACACAGCGGCTCCTCCTACGAGCAGTACTTC | - | - | TRBJ2-7 | TRBV29-1
CASSLSEASYEQYF | TGTGCCAGCAGCTTAAGCGAGGCCTCCTACGAGCAGTACTTC | few | - | TRBJ2-7 | TRBV7-2
CASSLAMKGDSPLHF | TGTGCCAGCAGTTTAGCGATGAAGGGTGATTCACCCCTCCACTTT | many | - | TRBJ1-6 | TRBV12-3/TRBV12-4
CAIHKAGLQETQYF | TGTGCCATCCACAAGGCAGGATTACAAGAGACCCAGTACTTC | many | - | TRBJ2-5 | TRBV28
CASSVARASGYNEQFF | TGTGCCAGCAGCGTAGCTCGGGCTAGCGGATACAATGAGCAGTTCTTC | few | TRBD2 | TRBJ2-1 | TRBV9
CSASYRQVGTEAFF | TGCAGTGCTAGTTATAGGCAAGTGGGGACTGAAGCTTTCTTT | many | - | TRBJ1-1 | TRBV20-1
CSPKRQTGESTDTQYF | TGCAGTCCGAAGAGACAGACAGGGGAAAGCACAGATACGCAGTATTTT | few | TRBD1 | TRBJ2-3 | TRBV20-1
CASSAGGRDSNQPQHF | TGTGCCAGCTCCGCGGGTGGACGGGATAGCAATCAGCCCCAGCATTTT | - | - | TRBJ1-5 | TRBV28
CASSQGSGSKGELFF | TGTGCCAGCAGCCAAGGAAGCGGGAGTAAGGGGGAGCTGTTTTTT | - | TRBD2 | TRBJ2-2 | TRBV14
CASSPMARERGGELFF | TGCGCCAGCAGCCCAATGGCGCGGGAGAGGGGCGGGGAGCTGTTTTTT | few | TRBD2 | TRBJ2-2 | TRBV5-1
CASSWSLPGTGTYEQYF | TGCGCCAGCAGCTGGTCCTTACCCGGGACAGGGACCTACGAGCAGTACTTC | - | TRBD1 | TRBJ2-7 | TRBV5-1
CASSLEATPGGELFF | TGTGCCAGCAGCTTAGAGGCCACCCCGGGCGGGGAGCTGTTTTTT | - | - | TRBJ2-2 | TRBV7-2
CASKTGQQETQYF | TGTGCCAGCAAAACGGGACAGCAAGAGACCCAGTACTTC | many | TRBD1 | TRBJ2-5 | TRBV2
CASSTGQGSREAFF | TGTGCCAGCTCAACAGGACAGGGTAGTCGAGAAGCTTTCTTT | few | TRBD1 | TRBJ1-1 | TRBV18
CASSPSWSGNTIYF | TGTGCCAGCAGCCCGTCCTGGAGTGGAAACACCATATATTTT | - | - | TRBJ1-3 | TRBV7-2
CASSLDAVIHEQYF | TGTGCCAGCAGCTTAGATGCGGTGATCCACGAGCAGTACTTC | many | - | TRBJ2-7 | TRBV11-2
CASSHGGWEAFF | TGTGCCAGCAGCCATGGGGGATGGGAAGCTTTCTTT | many | - | TRBJ1-1 | TRBV3-1
CSVDSPMGEQYF | TGCAGCGTTGACAGCCCCATGGGGGAGCAGTACTTC | few | - | TRBJ2-7 | TRBV29-1
CASIRTVNTEAFF | TGTGCCAGCATCAGGACAGTCAACACTGAAGCTTTCTTT | many | - | TRBJ1-1 | TRBV6-1
CASSEYTSDNEQFF | TGTGCCAGCAGTGAATATACTAGCGACAATGAGCAGTTCTTC | - | TRBD2 | TRBJ2-1 | TRBV25-1
CSAVPGQGSPYEQYF | TGCAGTGCTGTACCGGGACAGGGATCCCCCTACGAGCAGTACTTC | - | TRBD1 | TRBJ2-7 | TRBV20-1
CASSIRLGEQYF | TGTGCCAGTAGTATCCGCCTCGGCGAGCAGTACTTC | - | - | TRBJ2-7 | TRBV7-2
CASKRDYEQYF | TGTGCCAGCAAGCGGGACTACGAGCAGTACTTC | many | TRBD2 | TRBJ2-7 | TRBV2